These 30 T cell receptor beta chains came from one sample sequenced in a study of beta chain features in type 1 diabetes. General study points: Significant though moderate, a shortening of TCRB CDR3s appeared in all four CD4+ subsets of Type 1 diabetes patients.

These receptors lack a known antigen. Since all of the isolated RNA was reverse transcribed, expressed TCRB transcripts were what got sequenced. This table comes from immunoSEQ multiplex PCR, and its TCRdb copy is limited to in-frame clones, with some not included. The table has approximately 730,000 clones, about an eighth seen once. What was sequenced was naive CD4+ T cells from blood. All receptors derive from a man aged 18 to 29 with type 1 diabetes.

This chain joins TRBV11-2 and TRBJ2-1; D not certain. Trimming left V 5 bases short and J 0 bases short, with 11 bases between. This CDR3 is built from 15 residues. Germline V gene data show CDR1 as SGHAT and CDR2 as FQNNGV. The DNA of the CDR3 is TGTGCCAGCAGCCCTGCTTTGAGCTCCTACAATGAGCAGTTCTTC. It encodes CASSPALSSYNEQFF.

The sample holds a few counts of this clone. The chain carries TRBV5-4 and TRBJ1-6; 7 positions match TRBD1. Germline values: CDR1 SGHNT, CDR2 YYREEE (reference sequence). The CDR3 has 15 residues. V lost 4 bases to trimming and J lost 7 bases; unmatched junction nucleotides: 8. Here the CDR3 DNA reads TGTGCCAGCAGCGAGGGACAGCCCCTCAATTCACCCCTCCACTTT. Translating it yields CASSEGQPLNSPLHF.

This clone was detected a few times. The chain recombines TRBV19 with TRBJ2-5; TRBD2 might be the D (6 bases). The V end was cut by 7 bases, the J end by 4 bases, with 7 bases between. Germline assignment: CDR1 LNHDA and CDR2 SQIVND (reference sequence). This CDR3 has 11 residues. CDR3 region: CASKEGETQYF. The CDR3, as DNA: TGTGCCAGTAAGGAGGGAGAGACCCAGTACTTC.

V usage is TRBV30 and J usage is TRBJ1-3; 7 bases are a match to TRBD1. The germline V gene encodes CDR1 GTSNPN and CDR2 SVGIG (reference sequence). V was pared by 3 bases and J by 4 bases, with 3 bases of the junction left unmatched. The CDR3 is 13 residues long. CDR3 DNA: TGTGCCTGGAGCAGGGGGTTCGGAAACACCATATATTTT. Translated: CAWSRGFGNTIYF.

This clone turned up a few times. The J gene is TRBJ1-1, the V gene TRBV5-1; TRBD1 agrees at 7 bases. The CDR3 contains 15 residues. The J segment lost 3 bases and the V segment lost 1 base, leaving 6 bases of the junction unmatched. Per germline, CDR1 SGHRS and CDR2 YFSETQ. DNA for the CDR3: TGCGCCAGCAGCTTGACCACAGGGGTCGACACTGAAGCTTTCTTT. Translating it yields CASSLTTGVDTEAFF.

The chain joins TRBV30 to TRBJ1-4; possible D gene TRBD1, 6 bases. Germline loops: CDR1 GTSNPN, CDR2 SVGIG (reference sequence). The V gene lost 6 bases and the J gene lost 4 bases, with 21 bases spanning the gap. CDR3 length: 16 amino acids. The CDR3: CACLPEARGRNEKLFF. Written as DNA, the CDR3 is TGTGCCTGTCTCCCAGAGGCCAGGGGACGTAATGAAAAACTGTTTTTT.

J is TRBJ1-6 and V is TRBV4-2, with 8 bases lining up with TRBD1. Germline-derived CDR1 and CDR2 are LGHNA and YNFKEQ. Trimming at V came to 3 bases and at J to 7 bases, leaving 26 bases not matched to a gene. This CDR3 has 22 residues. The CDR3 spells CASSHETWGSSRQGIGNSPLHF. Written as DNA, the CDR3 is TGTGCCAGCAGCCACGAGACTTGGGGCTCGTCCAGACAGGGGATTGGGAATTCACCCCTCCACTTT.

This sequence joins TRBV6-1 and TRBJ2-3; D gene uncertain. This CDR3 has 14 amino acids. The germline V gene encodes CDR1 MNHNS and CDR2 SASEGT. Trimming pared 4 bases from V and 0 bases from J, leaving 8 bases between. Written as DNA, the CDR3 is TGTGCCAGCAGTGGCGGAGCTAGCACAGATACGCAGTATTTT. This translates into CASSGGASTDTQYF.

This chain connects TRBV30 to TRBJ1-1, with D maybe TRBD1 (6 bases). Germline-derived CDR1 and CDR2 are GTSNPN and SVGIG (reference sequence). The CDR3 totals 11 residues. V was clipped by 5 bases and J by 4 bases, with 8 bases between them. The CDR3 bases are TGTGCCTGGGGGGGCTTCACTGAAGCTTTCTTT. Protein product: CAWGGFTEAFF.

This clone has only a few counts. The chain joins TRBV6-6 to TRBJ2-5; tentatively, D is TRBD1 (6 bases). The CDR3 length is 14 residues. Germline V gives CDR1 MNHNY, CDR2 SVGAGI (reference sequence). Trimming removed 0 bases at V and 6 bases at J, with 11 bases between. The CDR3 DNA sequence: TGTGCCAGCAGTTACTCGTACAGGGAAAAGACCCAGTACTTC. It specifies CASSYSYREKTQYF.

The chain links TRBV9 to TRBJ1-6; the D gene is possibly TRBD1 (6 bases). The CDR3 sequence is 15 residues long. Germline V gene data show CDR1 as SGDLS and CDR2 as YYNGEE. V lost 1 base, J lost 10 bases, and 15 bases lay in between. CDR3 sequence: CASSVSEDSYSPLHF. Written as DNA, the CDR3 is TGTGCCAGCAGCGTATCCGAGGACAGTTACTCACCCCTCCACTTT.

The table lists this clone with a few counts. The chain recombines TRBV14 with TRBJ2-1; D may be TRBD2 (6 bases). The ends were cut back, 2 bases at V and 0 bases at J, with 14 bases in the middle. The CDR3 sequence is 17 residues long. CDR1 is SGHDN, CDR2 FVKESK, per germline. CDR3 residues: CASSQSTGVDSYNEQFF. The CDR3 DNA is TGTGCCAGCAGCCAATCGACGGGGGTTGACTCCTACAATGAGCAGTTCTTC.

CDR3 region: CASILQGSYGYTF. The CDR3 nucleotides read TGTGCCAGCATCCTACAGGGGTCTTATGGCTACACCTTC. The V and J genes are TRBV2 and TRBJ1-2, with 7 nucleotides matching TRBD1. V gave up 7 bases and J gave up 5 bases; unmatched junction bases: 7. Germline V gene data show CDR1 as SNHLY and CDR2 as FYNNEI. The CDR3 runs to 13 residues.

As DNA, the CDR3 is TGTGCCAGCAGCTTAATGTCTGTAGGGGACAGTGGTTCACCCCTCCACTTT. Its translation: CASSLMSVGDSGSPLHF. V usage is TRBV13 and J usage is TRBJ1-6; 7 bases map to TRBD1. V dropped 2 bases and J dropped 9; count of bases not matched to a gene: 13. This CDR3 comprises 17 residues. Germline V gene sequence: CDR1 PRHDT, CDR2 FYEKMQ (reference sequence).

This clone was observed a few times. The chain couples TRBV5-1 to TRBJ1-2; D ambiguous. V lost 0 bases and J lost 4, with 7 bases in between. This CDR3 is built from 13 residues. Germline V lookup: CDR1 SGHRS, CDR2 YFSETQ. The CDR3, as DNA: TGCGCCAGCAGCTTGGGATCCCCCTATGGCTACACCTTC. Residues: CASSLGSPYGYTF.

In nucleotides, the CDR3 is TGCGCCAGCAGCATCAAAGGGACAGGGGTTCCCTACGAGCAGTACTTC. Residues: CASSIKGTGVPYEQYF. The chain carries TRBV5-1 and TRBJ2-7; 10 nucleotides align to TRBD1. There are 16 residues in the CDR3. The V gene end was trimmed by 4 bases and the J gene end by 2 bases; junction bases not matched to a gene: 9. The germline gives CDR1 SGHRS, CDR2 YFSETQ.

The sample holds a few counts of this clone. The chain couples TRBV6-5 to TRBJ1-6; TRBD1 agrees at 9 bases. Trimming removed 2 bases from V and 10 bases from J; junction bases left unmatched: 3. This CDR3 contains 14 residues. In germline, CDR1 is MNHEY, CDR2 SVGAGI. The CDR3, as DNA: TGTGCCAGCAGTTACCGACAGGGGGAATCACCCCTCCACTTT. It is translated as CASSYRQGESPLHF.

This clone was counted only a few times. The chain joins TRBV7-3 to TRBJ2-5, with 7 bases identical to TRBD2. The V gene's germline CDR1 is SGHTA and CDR2 FQGTGA. Germline trimming cut 5 bases from V and 5 bases from J; bases unmatched to any gene: 5. The CDR3 totals 13 residues. The CDR3 nucleotides read TGTGCCAGCAGCGTGACTAGCCCGGAGACCCAGTACTTC. Protein sequence: CASSVTSPETQYF.

This clone occurred a few times. The chain links TRBV6-1 to TRBJ2-3; 8 nucleotides align to TRBD1. Germline V lookup: CDR1 MNHNS, CDR2 SASEGT. The V and J ends lost 8 bases and 4 bases, in that order; junction bases with no gene match: 11. There are 15 residues in the CDR3. CDR3 sequence: CASGGAGQGADTQYF. In nucleotides, the CDR3 is TGTGCCAGCGGAGGGGCTGGACAGGGTGCAGATACGCAGTATTTT.

This chain joins TRBV7-6 and TRBJ2-1; D could derive from TRBD1 or TRBD2 (5 bases each). The germline CDR1 and CDR2 sequences are SGHVS and FNYEAQ. CDR3 length: 13 residues. V lost 7 bases, J lost 4 bases, and 11 bases lay in between. CDR3 sequence reads: CASTPGPYNEQFF. CDR3 nucleotides: TGTGCCAGCACCCCGGGACCTTACAATGAGCAGTTCTTC.

The V gene is TRBV28, the J gene TRBJ2-3; D unclear. This CDR3 spans 13 amino acids. V was trimmed by 5 bases and J by 0 bases, leaving 6 bases between them. Germline V gene sequence: CDR1 MDHEN, CDR2 SYDVKM. The CDR3 reads CASSRPSTDTQYF. CDR3 nucleotides: TGTGCCAGCAGTCGCCCTAGCACAGATACGCAGTATTTT.

This clone was detected a few times. The chain has TRBV30 and TRBJ2-3; a possible D gene is TRBD2 (6 bases). Germline CDR1 is GTSNPN and CDR2 is SVGIG (reference sequence). V lost 3 bases to trimming and J lost 6 bases, with 13 bases between them. CDR3 length equals 13 residues. CDR3 sequence (DNA): TGTGCCTGGAGAGCCCCGGGGGTGGATACGCAGTATTTT. It yields the protein CAWRAPGVDTQYF.

This clone was counted between two and nine times. V and J are TRBV2 and TRBJ2-7, with a tentative D call TRBD1 (5 bases). Germline V CDR1 and CDR2: SNHLY, FYNNEI. V shed 1 base and J shed 1 base, with 8 bases lying between them. The CDR3 has 14 residues. The CDR3 DNA sequence: TGTGCCAGCAGTGAAGGGGCAGGGTCCTACGAGCAGTACTTC. Amino acids: CASSEGAGSYEQYF.

This clone was seen only a few times. V and J are TRBV30 and TRBJ1-4, with a tentative D call TRBD1 (5 bases). The V and J ends lost 2 bases and 8 bases respectively, with 6 bases between them. Germline values: CDR1 GTSNPN, CDR2 SVGIG (reference sequence). The CDR3 runs 11 residues. CDR3 nucleotide sequence: TGTGCCTGGAGTTGGGGGGAAAAACTGTTTTTT. Translating gives CAWSWGEKLFF.

The V gene is TRBV7-2, the J gene TRBJ1-6; TRBD1 aligns across 8 bases. V lost 5 bases to trimming and J lost 7 bases; unmatched junction nucleotides: 10. The CDR3 is made up of 16 amino acids. The germline V gene encodes CDR1 SGHTA and CDR2 FQGNSA. The CDR3 DNA follows: TGTGCCAGCAGCCGGGAAGGACAGGGAAACAATTCACCCCTCCACTTT. Protein sequence: CASSREGQGNNSPLHF. The variable domain in full, with the rest retrieved from reference TRBV7-2 and TRBJ1-6, is GAGVSQSPSNKVTEKGKDVELRCDPISGHTALYWYRQSLGQGLEFLIYFQGNSAPDKSGLPSDRFSAERTGGSVSTLTIQRTQQEDSAVYLCASSREGQGNNSPLHFGNGTRLTVT.

V gene TRBV6-5 combines with J gene TRBJ2-7; 11 bases are a match to TRBD1. There are 15 residues in the CDR3. V lost 7 bases and J lost 4; bases outside the gene matches: 9. CDR1 is MNHEY and CDR2 is SVGAGI in the germline V gene. The CDR3 is CASKGQGGIWYEQYF. The CDR3 nucleotides read TGTGCCAGCAAGGGACAGGGGGGAATTTGGTACGAGCAGTACTTC.

The chain is built from TRBV28 and TRBJ2-7; the match to TRBD1 covers 7 bases. Germline trimming cut 7 bases from V and 6 bases from J; bases unmatched to any gene: 3. The CDR3 is 11 residues long. Germline CDR1 is MDHEN and CDR2 is SYDVKM. The CDR3 region has the DNA TGTGCCAGCACTACAGGGGTCGAGCAGTACTTC. Amino acid sequence: CASTTGVEQYF.

This clone turned up a few times. The chain has TRBV4-1 and TRBJ1-2; D is perhaps TRBD1 (6 bases). With 4 bases removed from V and 4 bases from J, the gap between germline ends came to 16 bases. CDR1 and CDR2 (germline): MGHRA, YSYEKL. CDR3 length: 15 amino acids. This chain's CDR3 is CASSPGGAASYGYTF. The CDR3 nucleotides are TGCGCCAGCAGCCCGGGGGGGGCAGCTAGCTATGGCTACACCTTC.

The chain couples TRBV7-6 to TRBJ1-1; D might be TRBD1 (5 bases). CDR3 length equals 15 residues. The ends were cut back, 5 bases at V and 3 bases at J, with 16 bases in the middle. Looked up from germline, CDR1 is SGHVS and CDR2 is FNYEAQ. CDR3 region: CASSPAGTDYTEAFF. The DNA for the CDR3 is TGTGCCAGCAGCCCAGCAGGGACGGACTACACTGAAGCTTTCTTT.

This chain connects TRBV5-6 to TRBJ2-6; D gene uncertain. There are 15 residues in the CDR3. CDR1 and CDR2 from the germline V gene are SGHDT and YYEEEE. V lost 4 bases to trimming and J lost 4 bases, with 12 bases between them. The CDR3 region is CASSTVETGANVLTF. As DNA, the CDR3 is TGTGCCAGCAGCACAGTTGAGACGGGGGCCAACGTCCTGACTTTC.